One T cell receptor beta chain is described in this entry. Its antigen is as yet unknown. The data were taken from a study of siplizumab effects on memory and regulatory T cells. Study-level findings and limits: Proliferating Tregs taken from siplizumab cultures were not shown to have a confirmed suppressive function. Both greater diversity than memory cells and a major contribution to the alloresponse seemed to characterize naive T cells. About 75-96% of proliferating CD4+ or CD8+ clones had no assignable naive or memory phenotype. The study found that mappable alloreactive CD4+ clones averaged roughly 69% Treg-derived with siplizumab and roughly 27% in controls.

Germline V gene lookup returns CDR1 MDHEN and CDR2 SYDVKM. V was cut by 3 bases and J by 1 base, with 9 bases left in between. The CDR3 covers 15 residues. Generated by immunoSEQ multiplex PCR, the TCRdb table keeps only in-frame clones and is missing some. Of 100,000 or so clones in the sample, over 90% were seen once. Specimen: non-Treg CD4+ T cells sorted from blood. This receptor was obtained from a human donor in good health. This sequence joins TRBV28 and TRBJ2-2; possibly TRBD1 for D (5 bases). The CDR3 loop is CASSFQQGNTGELFF. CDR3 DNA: TGTGCCAGCAGTTTCCAGCAGGGGAACACCGGGGAGCTGTTTTTT.